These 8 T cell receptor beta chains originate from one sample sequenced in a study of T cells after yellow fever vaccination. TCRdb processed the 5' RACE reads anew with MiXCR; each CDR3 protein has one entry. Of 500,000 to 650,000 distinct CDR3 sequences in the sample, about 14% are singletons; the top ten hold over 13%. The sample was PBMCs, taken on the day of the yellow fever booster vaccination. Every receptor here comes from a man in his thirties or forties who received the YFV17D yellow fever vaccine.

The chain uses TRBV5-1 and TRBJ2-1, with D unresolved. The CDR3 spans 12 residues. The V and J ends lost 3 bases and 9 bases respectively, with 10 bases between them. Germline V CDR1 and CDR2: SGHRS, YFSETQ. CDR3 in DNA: TGCGCCAGCAGCTCAGAAGGTGGTGAGCAGTTCTTC. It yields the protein CASSSEGGEQFF.

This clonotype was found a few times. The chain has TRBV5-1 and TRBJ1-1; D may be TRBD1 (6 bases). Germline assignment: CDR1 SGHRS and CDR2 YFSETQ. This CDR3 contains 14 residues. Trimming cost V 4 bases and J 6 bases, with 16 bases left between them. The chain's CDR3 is CASSRGTQASEAFF. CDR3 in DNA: TGCGCCAGCAGCCGAGGGACACAGGCTTCTGAAGCTTTCTTT.

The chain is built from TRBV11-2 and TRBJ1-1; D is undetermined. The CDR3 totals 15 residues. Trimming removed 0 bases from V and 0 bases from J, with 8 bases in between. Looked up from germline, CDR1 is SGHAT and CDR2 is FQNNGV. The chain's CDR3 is CASSLEQSMNTEAFF. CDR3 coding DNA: TGTGCCAGCAGCTTAGAGCAAAGCATGAACACTGAAGCTTTCTTT.

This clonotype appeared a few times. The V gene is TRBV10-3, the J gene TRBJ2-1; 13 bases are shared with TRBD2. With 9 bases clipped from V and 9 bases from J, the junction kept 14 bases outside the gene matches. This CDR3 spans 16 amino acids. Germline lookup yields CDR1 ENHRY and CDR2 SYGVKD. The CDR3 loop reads CAIGLAGEGVRGEQFF. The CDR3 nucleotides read TGTGCCATAGGACTAGCGGGAGAAGGGGTACGGGGTGAGCAGTTCTTC.

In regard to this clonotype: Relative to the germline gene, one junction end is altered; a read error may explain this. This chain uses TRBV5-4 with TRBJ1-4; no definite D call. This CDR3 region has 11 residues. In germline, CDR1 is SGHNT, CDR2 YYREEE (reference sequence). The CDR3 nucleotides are TGTGCCAGCAGCTTGGATCTAGTTTCAGAGTTC. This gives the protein CASSLDLVSEF.

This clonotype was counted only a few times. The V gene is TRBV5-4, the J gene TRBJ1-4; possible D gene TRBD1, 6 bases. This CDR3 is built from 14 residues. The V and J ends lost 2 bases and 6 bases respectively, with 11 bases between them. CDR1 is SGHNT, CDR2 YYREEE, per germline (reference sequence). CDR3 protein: CASSFRDNDEKLFF. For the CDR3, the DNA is TGTGCCAGCAGCTTCCGGGACAACGATGAAAAACTGTTTTTT.

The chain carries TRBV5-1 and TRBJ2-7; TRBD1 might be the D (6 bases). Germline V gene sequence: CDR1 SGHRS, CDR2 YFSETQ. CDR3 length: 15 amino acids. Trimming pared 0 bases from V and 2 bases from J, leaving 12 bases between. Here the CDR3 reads CASSLEGQIPYEQYF. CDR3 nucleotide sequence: TGCGCCAGCAGCTTGGAAGGACAGATCCCCTACGAGCAGTACTTC.

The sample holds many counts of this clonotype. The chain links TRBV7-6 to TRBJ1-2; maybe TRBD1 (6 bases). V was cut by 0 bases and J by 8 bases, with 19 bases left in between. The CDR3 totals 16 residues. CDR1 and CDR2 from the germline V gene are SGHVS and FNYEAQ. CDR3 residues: CASSLAGGASPAGYTF. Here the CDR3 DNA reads TGTGCCAGCAGCTTAGCGGGGGGGGCTTCACCGGCGGGCTACACCTTC.